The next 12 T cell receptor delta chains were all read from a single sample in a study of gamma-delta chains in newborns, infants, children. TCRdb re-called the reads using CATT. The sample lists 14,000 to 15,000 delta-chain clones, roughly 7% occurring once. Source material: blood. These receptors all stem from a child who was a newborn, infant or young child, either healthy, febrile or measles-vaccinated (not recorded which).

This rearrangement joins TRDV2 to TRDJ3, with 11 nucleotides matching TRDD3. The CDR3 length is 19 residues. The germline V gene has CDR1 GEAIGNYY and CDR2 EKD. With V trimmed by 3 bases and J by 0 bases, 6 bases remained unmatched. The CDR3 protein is CACDAGGYSSSWDTRQMFF. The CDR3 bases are TGTGCCTGTGACGCTGGGGGATACTCCTCCTCCTGGGACACCCGACAGATGTTTTTC.

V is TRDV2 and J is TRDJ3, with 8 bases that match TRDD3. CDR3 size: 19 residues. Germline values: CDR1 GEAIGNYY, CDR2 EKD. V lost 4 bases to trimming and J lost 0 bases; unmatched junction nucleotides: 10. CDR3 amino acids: CACDDILGASSWDTRQMFF. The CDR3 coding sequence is TGTGCCTGTGATGACATACTGGGGGCTAGCTCCTGGGACACCCGACAGATGTTTTTC.

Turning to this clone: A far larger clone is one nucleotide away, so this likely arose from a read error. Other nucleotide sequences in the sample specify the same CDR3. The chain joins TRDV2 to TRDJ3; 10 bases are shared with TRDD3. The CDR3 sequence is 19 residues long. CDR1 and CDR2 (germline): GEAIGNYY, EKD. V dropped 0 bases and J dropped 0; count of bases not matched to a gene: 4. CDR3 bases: TGTGCCTGTGACACCGTTCTGGGGGATAGCTCCTGGGACACCCGACAGATGTTTTTC. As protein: CACDTVLGDSSWDTRQMFF.

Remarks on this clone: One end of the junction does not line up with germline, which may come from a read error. The CDR3 loop is CACDLLGDTPWDTRQTFF. In DNA form, the CDR3 reads TGTGCCTGTGACCTACTGGGGGATACCCCCTGGGACACCCGACAGACGTTTTTC. The chain carries TRDV2 and TRDJ3, with TRDD3 matching 12 bases. The CDR3 sequence is 18 residues long. Germline CDR1 reads GEAIGNYY; CDR2 reads EKD.

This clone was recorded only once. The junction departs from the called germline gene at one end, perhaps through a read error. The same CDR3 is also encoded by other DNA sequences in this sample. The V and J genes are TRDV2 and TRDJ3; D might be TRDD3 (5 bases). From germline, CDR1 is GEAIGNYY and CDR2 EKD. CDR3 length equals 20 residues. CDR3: CACDTILAARASWDTRQMFF. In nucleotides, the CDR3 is TGTGCCTGTGACACGATACTGGCCGCGAGAGCGTCCTGGGACACCCGCCAGATGTTTTTC.

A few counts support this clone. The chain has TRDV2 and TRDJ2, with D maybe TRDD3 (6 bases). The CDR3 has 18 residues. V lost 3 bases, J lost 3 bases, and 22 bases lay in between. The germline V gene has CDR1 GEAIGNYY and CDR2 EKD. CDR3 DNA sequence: TGTGCCTGTGACTCCCTTCTACTGGAGGATACAATGACAGCACAACTCTTCTTT. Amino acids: CACDSLLLEDTMTAQLFF.

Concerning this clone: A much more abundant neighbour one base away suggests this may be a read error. CDR3 amino acids: CACDTAEFWGTLPWDTRQMFF. CDR3 coding DNA: TGTGCCTGTGACACCGCGGAGTTTTGGGGGACCCTCCCCTGGGACACCCGACAGATGTTTTTC. This rearrangement joins TRDV2 to TRDJ3; 7 bases are shared with TRDD3. The CDR3 covers 21 residues. Germline loops: CDR1 GEAIGNYY, CDR2 EKD. V lost 0 bases to trimming and J lost 2 bases; unmatched junction nucleotides: 15.

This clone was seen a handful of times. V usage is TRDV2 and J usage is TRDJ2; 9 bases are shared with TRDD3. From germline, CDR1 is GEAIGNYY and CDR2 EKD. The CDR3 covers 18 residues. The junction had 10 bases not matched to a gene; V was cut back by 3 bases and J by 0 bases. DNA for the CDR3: TGTGCCTGTGACTCCGTACTGGGGGAGACCTCTTTGACAGCACAACTCTTCTTT. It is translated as CACDSVLGETSLTAQLFF.

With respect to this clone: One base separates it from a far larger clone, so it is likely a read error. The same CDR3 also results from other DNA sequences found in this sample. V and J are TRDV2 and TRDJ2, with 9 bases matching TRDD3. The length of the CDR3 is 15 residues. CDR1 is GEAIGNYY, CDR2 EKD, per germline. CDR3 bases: TGTGCCTGCGACATACTGGGGGATTTGACAGCACAACTCTTCTTT. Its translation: CACDILGDLTAQLFF.

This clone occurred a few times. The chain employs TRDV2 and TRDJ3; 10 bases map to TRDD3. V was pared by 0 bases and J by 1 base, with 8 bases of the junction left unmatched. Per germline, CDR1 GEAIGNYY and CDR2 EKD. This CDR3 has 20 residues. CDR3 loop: CACDTLLGDRASWDTRQMFF. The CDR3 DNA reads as TGTGCCTGTGACACCCTCCTGGGGGATAGGGCTTCCTGGGACACCCGACAGATGTTTTTC.

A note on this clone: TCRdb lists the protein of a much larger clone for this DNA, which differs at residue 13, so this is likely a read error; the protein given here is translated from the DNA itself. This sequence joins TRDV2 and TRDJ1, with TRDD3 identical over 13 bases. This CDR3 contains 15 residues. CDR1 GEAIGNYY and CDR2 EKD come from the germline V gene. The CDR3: CACDYWGIRTDKPIF. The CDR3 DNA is TGTGCCTGTGACTACTGGGGGATACGCACCGATAAACCCATCTTT.

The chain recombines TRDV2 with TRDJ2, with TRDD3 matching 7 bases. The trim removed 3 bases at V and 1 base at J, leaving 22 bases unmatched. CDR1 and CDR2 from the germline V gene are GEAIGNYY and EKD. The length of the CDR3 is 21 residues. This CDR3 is CACDPVPHTGDSPYLTAQLFF. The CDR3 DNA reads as TGTGCCTGTGACCCGGTACCACATACTGGGGATTCACCATATTTGACAGCACAACTCTTCTTT.